This T cell receptor (beta chain) appears in the sequencing data of a study of T cell responses to AZD1222 COVID-19 vaccine. Study-wide points: Repertoires were sampled only after the peak T cell response. Per reports, nearly half of all spike-specific TCRs target regions that are unmutated in variants. Increases in Spike-specific TCR breadth and depth were seen after two AZD1222 doses. The donor cohort was predominantly white British with a female majority, and clonal diversity may have been underestimated.

Sequencing was performed with immunoSEQ multiplex PCR; in TCRdb, only in-frame clones are kept and a portion is missing. The data contain about 83,000 clones, approximately 90% of them singletons. The CDR3 length is 16 residues. V was pared by 3 bases and J by 0 bases, with 13 bases between. CDR1 and CDR2 from the germline V gene are SGHTA and FQGTGA. Worth noting for this clone: Its cognate antigen is unknown.

The source was peripheral blood, collected 28 days after the second AZD1222 dose. The sequence was obtained from an adult who received the AZD1222 COVID-19 vaccine. V usage is TRBV7-3 and J usage is TRBJ2-3; the D gene is possibly TRBD1 (6 bases). Written as DNA, the CDR3 is TGTGCCAGCAGCTTTCAACAGGGCCCTAGCACAGATACGCAGTATTTT. This sequence encodes CASSFQQGPSTDTQYF.